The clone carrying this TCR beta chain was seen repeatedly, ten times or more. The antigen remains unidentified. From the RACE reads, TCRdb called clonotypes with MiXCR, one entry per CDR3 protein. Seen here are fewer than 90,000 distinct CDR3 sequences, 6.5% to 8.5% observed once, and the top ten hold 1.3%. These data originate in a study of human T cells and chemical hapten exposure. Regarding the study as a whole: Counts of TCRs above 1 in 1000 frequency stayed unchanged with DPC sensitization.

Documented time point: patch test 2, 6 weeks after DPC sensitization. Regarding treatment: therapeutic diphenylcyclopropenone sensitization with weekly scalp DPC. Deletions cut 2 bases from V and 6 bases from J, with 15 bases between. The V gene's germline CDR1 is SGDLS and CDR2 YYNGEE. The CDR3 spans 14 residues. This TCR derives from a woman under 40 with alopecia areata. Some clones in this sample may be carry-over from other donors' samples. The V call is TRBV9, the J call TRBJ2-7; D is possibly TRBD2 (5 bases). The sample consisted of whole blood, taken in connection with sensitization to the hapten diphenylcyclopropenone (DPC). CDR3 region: CASSVRVREGEQYF. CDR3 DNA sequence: TGTGCCAGCAGCGTGAGGGTACGCGAGGGCGAGCAGTACTTC.